The 12 T cell receptor beta chains given below trace back to one sample, sequenced in a study of control samples from healthy donors and cancer patients. Method: immunoSEQ multiplex PCR; TCRdb's copy keeps in-frame clones and lacks some. The sample carries roughly 120,000 clones, approximately 90% recorded once. Sequenced: blood. The source is a man younger than 40 in good health.

The chain combines TRBV19 with TRBJ1-4, with TRBD1 identical over 7 bases. The junction had 0 bases not matched to a gene; V was cut back by 4 bases and J by 7 bases. Germline CDR1 LNHDA, CDR2 SQIVND (reference sequence). The CDR3 covers 12 residues. The CDR3 DNA follows: TGTGCCAGTAGTAGACAGGGTGAAAAACTGTTTTTT. It specifies CASSRQGEKLFF.

The rearrangement uses TRBV9 and TRBJ1-6, with 8 bases aligning to TRBD1. Germline loops: CDR1 SGDLS, CDR2 YYNGEE. With V trimmed by 5 bases and J by 7 bases, 17 bases remained unmatched. This CDR3 has 18 amino acids. The chain's CDR3 is CASSRGGDRLLVNSPLHF. The CDR3 DNA sequence: TGTGCCAGCAGTAGGGGTGGGGACAGGCTTTTGGTAAATTCACCCCTCCACTTT.

The chain couples TRBV19 to TRBJ2-1; D unresolved. Germline-derived CDR1 and CDR2 are LNHDA and SQIVND (reference sequence). V gave up 3 bases and J gave up 10 bases, with 10 bases separating them. This CDR3 has 12 amino acids. CDR3 nucleotides: TGTGCCAGTAGTATGGCCACCACCGAGCAGTTCTTC. It specifies CASSMATTEQFF.

The V call is TRBV4-1, the J call TRBJ1-3, with D unresolved. V was cut by 3 bases and J by 0 bases, with 9 bases left in between. The CDR3 totals 15 residues. In germline, CDR1 is MGHRA, CDR2 YSYEKL. Here the CDR3 DNA reads TGCGCCAGCAGCCATTCCCACAACTCTGGAAACACCATATATTTT. Translated, it gives CASSHSHNSGNTIYF.

The genes are TRBV30 and TRBJ2-7; 9 nucleotides align to TRBD1. This CDR3 has 11 amino acids. Germline V lookup: CDR1 GTSNPN, CDR2 SVGIG (reference sequence). The trim removed 8 bases at V and 2 bases at J, leaving 1 base unmatched. For the CDR3, the DNA is TGTGCCGGGGACAGGGCCTACGAGCAGTACTTC. As protein: CAGDRAYEQYF.

This clone was found once. The chain links TRBV27 to TRBJ2-6; a possible D gene is TRBD2 (5 bases). V lost 7 bases, J lost 2 bases, and 12 bases lay in between. This CDR3 spans 15 amino acids. Germline CDR1 reads MNHEY; CDR2 reads SMNVEV (reference sequence). CDR3 sequence reads: CASKRAVAGANVLTF. As DNA, the CDR3 is TGTGCCAGCAAACGAGCGGTTGCTGGGGCCAACGTCCTGACTTTC. Using reference TRBV27 and TRBJ2-6 for the parts outside the CDR3, the full variable domain is EAQVTQNPRYLITVTGKKLTVTCSQNMNHEYMSWYRQDPGLGLRQIYYSMNVEVTDKGDVPEGYKVSRKEKRNFPLILESPSPNQTSLYFCASKRAVAGANVLTFGAGSRLTVL.

CDR3 residues: CASSEGGGDTEAFF. The CDR3 coding sequence is TGTGCCAGCAGTGAAGGTGGCGGGGATACTGAAGCTTTCTTT. V usage is TRBV2 and J usage is TRBJ1-1; D gene unclear. Trimming stripped 1 base from V and 5 bases from J, with 11 bases between. Germline V lookup: CDR1 SNHLY, CDR2 FYNNEI. The CDR3 loop spans 14 amino acids.

The chain uses TRBV27 and TRBJ1-6; D gene ambiguous. The CDR3 is made up of 15 amino acids. Germline-derived CDR1 and CDR2 are MNHEY and SMNVEV (reference sequence). Trimming removed 5 bases from V and 0 bases from J, with 8 bases in between. The CDR3 reads CASSDGFSYNSPLHF. CDR3 bases: TGTGCCAGCAGTGACGGGTTCTCCTATAATTCACCCCTCCACTTT.

The J gene is TRBJ1-1, the V gene TRBV6-2 or TRBV6-3; D is unresolved. The germline V gene has CDR1 MNHEY and CDR2 SVGEGT. This CDR3 is built from 13 residues. The V and J ends lost 5 bases and 5 bases respectively, with 12 bases between them. CDR3 sequence: CASSSPTLTEAFF. Here the CDR3 DNA reads TGTGCCAGCAGTAGCCCGACATTGACTGAAGCTTTCTTT.

V and J are TRBV7-8 and TRBJ1-6; D remains ambiguous. Looked up from germline, CDR1 is SGHVS and CDR2 is FQNEAQ. The germline V and J ends were trimmed by 1 base and 4 bases, with 5 bases remaining between them. The CDR3 loop spans 14 amino acids. CDR3 nucleotide sequence: TGTGCCAGCAGCTTAGTGGGTTATAATTCACCCCTCCACTTT. The encoded protein is CASSLVGYNSPLHF.

CDR3 nucleotide sequence: TGTGCCAGCAGCGTAGGGAAGGGTCATGAAAAACTGTTTTTT. Residues: CASSVGKGHEKLFF. The gene calls are TRBV9 and TRBJ1-4; D remains ambiguous. Germline values: CDR1 SGDLS, CDR2 YYNGEE. There are 14 residues in the CDR3. The ends were cut back, 0 bases at V and 6 bases at J, with 9 bases in the middle.

The chain couples TRBV7-8 to TRBJ1-1, with 8 bases identical to TRBD1. Germline-derived CDR1 and CDR2 are SGHVS and FQNEAQ. CDR3 length: 15 residues. Germline trimming cut 6 bases from V and 7 bases from J; bases unmatched to any gene: 13. The CDR3 DNA reads as TGTGCCAGCAGTCTTACGACAGGGGAGCCTGGTGAAGCTTTCTTT. This gives the protein CASSLTTGEPGEAFF.